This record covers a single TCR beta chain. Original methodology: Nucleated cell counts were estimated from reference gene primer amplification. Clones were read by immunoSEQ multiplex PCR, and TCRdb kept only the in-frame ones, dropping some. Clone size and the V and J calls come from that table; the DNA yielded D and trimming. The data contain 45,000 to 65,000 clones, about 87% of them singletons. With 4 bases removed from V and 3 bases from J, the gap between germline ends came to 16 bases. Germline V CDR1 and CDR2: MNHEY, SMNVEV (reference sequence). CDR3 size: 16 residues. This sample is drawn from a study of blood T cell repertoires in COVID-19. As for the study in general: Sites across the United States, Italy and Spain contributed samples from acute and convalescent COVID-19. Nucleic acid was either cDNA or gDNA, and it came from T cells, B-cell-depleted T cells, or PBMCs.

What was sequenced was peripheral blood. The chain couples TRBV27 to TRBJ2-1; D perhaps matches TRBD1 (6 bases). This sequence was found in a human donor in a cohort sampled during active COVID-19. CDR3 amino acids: CASSSRDTIYYNEQFF. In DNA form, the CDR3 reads TGTGCCAGCAGTTCCCGGGACACAATATACTACAATGAGCAGTTCTTC.